One sample yielded the 13 T cell receptor beta chains listed below, sequenced in a study of blood T cell repertoires in COVID-19. Using immunoSEQ multiplex PCR, the repertoire was profiled, and TCRdb retains in-frame clones only, with some absent. Of 110,000 to 150,000 clones listed, 65% to 90% are singletons. The sequenced sample consisted of peripheral blood. These receptors were taken from a man between 60 and 75 years old with active or convalescent COVID-19.

This clone has only one observation. This chain connects TRBV13 to TRBJ1-3; tentatively, D is TRBD1 (5 bases). V was shortened by 6 bases and J by 4 bases, with 10 bases between the two germline ends. Germline-derived CDR1 and CDR2 are PRHDT and FYEKMQ (reference sequence). The CDR3 sequence is 13 residues long. CDR3 in DNA: TGTGCCAGCAGGGTAGGGGAAGGAAACACCATATATTTT. Translation: CASRVGEGNTIYF. Looking up the rest from reference TRBV13 and TRBJ1-3 gives the full variable domain: AAGVIQSPRHLIKEKRETATLKCYPIPRHDTVYWYQQGPGQDPQFLISFYEKMQSDKGSIPDRFSAQQFSDYHSELNMSSLELGDSALYFCASRVGEGNTIYFGEGSWLTVV.

The chain employs TRBV7-2 and TRBJ1-1, with 9 bases lining up with TRBD1. The V segment lost 6 bases and the J segment 1 base; nucleotides outside the gene matches: 9. The CDR3 is 16 residues long. The germline gives CDR1 SGHTA, CDR2 FQGNSA. CDR3 bases: TGTGCCAGCAGAAATGGTCGGGACAGGGCGAACACTGAAGCTTTCTTT. Encoded protein: CASRNGRDRANTEAFF.

This sequence joins TRBV5-8 and TRBJ1-1; no firm D call. The V and J ends lost 0 bases and 3 bases respectively, with 15 bases between them. CDR1 is SGHTS and CDR2 is YDEGEE in the germline V gene. The length of the CDR3 is 16 residues. The CDR3 region is CASSLALNTQDTEAFF. The CDR3, as DNA: TGTGCCAGCAGCTTGGCCTTGAACACCCAGGACACTGAAGCTTTCTTT.

The chain carries TRBV7-9 and TRBJ2-7; the match to TRBD2 covers 10 bases. CDR3 length equals 18 residues. After removal of 5 bases from V and 0 bases from J, the junction contained 13 bases not matched to a gene. Germline loops: CDR1 SEHNR, CDR2 FQNEAQ (reference sequence). CDR3 region: CASSPLTRTSGFSYEQYV. In nucleotides, the CDR3 is TGTGCCAGCAGCCCCCTTACCCGGACTAGCGGTTTCTCCTACGAGCAGTACGTC.

The count of this clone is one. The CDR3 is CASSLLGQAVFF. In nucleotides, the CDR3 is TGTGCCAGCAGTTTATTGGGACAGGCAGTATTCTTC. The chain links TRBV27 to TRBJ2-1, with TRBD1 matching 8 bases. CDR1 is MNHEY, CDR2 SMNVEV, per germline (reference sequence). This CDR3 region has 12 residues. The ends lost 1 base at V and 16 bases at J; junction bases unmatched: 6.

The chain employs TRBV6-5 and TRBJ1-1, with D perhaps TRBD1 (6 bases). V was trimmed by 7 bases and J by 7 bases, leaving 16 bases between them. CDR1 is MNHEY, CDR2 SVGAGI, per germline. This CDR3 spans 13 amino acids. The CDR3, as DNA: TGTGCCAGCAAACTGAACAGGGAATATGAAGCTTTCTTT. This translates into CASKLNREYEAFF.

This clone was observed a handful of times. The chain recombines TRBV4-1 with TRBJ1-2, with 8 nucleotides matching TRBD1. The CDR3 has 14 amino acids. Trimming removed 0 bases from V and 7 bases from J; junction bases left unmatched: 4. Germline CDR1 and CDR2: MGHRA and YSYEKL. CDR3 in amino acids: CASSQDQGAVGYTF. The CDR3 nucleotides read TGCGCCAGCAGCCAAGATCAGGGGGCGGTTGGCTACACCTTC.

The chain has TRBV6-6 and TRBJ1-6, with a weak D call TRBD1 (6 bases). V lost 6 bases to trimming and J lost 5 bases, with 11 bases between them. This CDR3 spans 14 amino acids. Germline CDR1 is MNHNY and CDR2 is SVGAGI (reference sequence). This chain's CDR3 is CASSLGTNNSPLHF. In DNA, the CDR3 is TGTGCCAGCAGCCTAGGGACAAATAATTCACCCCTCCACTTT.

The chain combines TRBV2 with TRBJ1-3; 8 bases are shared with TRBD1. The CDR3 contains 15 residues. With 6 bases clipped from V and 7 bases from J, the junction kept 11 bases outside the gene matches. Germline CDR1 reads SNHLY; CDR2 reads FYNNEI. CDR3 nucleotide sequence: TGTGCCAGCAGGGCTCTGACAGGGGTGTTGAACACCATATATTTT. Encoded protein: CASRALTGVLNTIYF.

The CDR3 coding sequence is TGTGCCAGCAGCCTTATGAACCTACAGGGTTCGGGGGAGCTGTTTTTT. Its protein is CASSLMNLQGSGELFF. The gene calls are TRBV7-2 and TRBJ2-2; possibly TRBD1 for D (6 bases). The V gene's germline CDR1 is SGHTA and CDR2 FQGNSA. V shed 5 bases and J shed 8 bases, with 21 bases lying between them. The CDR3 is 16 residues long.

The V call is TRBV6-6, the J call TRBJ1-5, with D perhaps matching TRBD1 (6 bases). Trimming stripped 0 bases from V and 4 bases from J, with 13 bases between. This CDR3 contains 16 residues. From germline, CDR1 is MNHNY and CDR2 SVGAGI (reference sequence). The CDR3 loop is CASSYSTPGDNQPQHF. The CDR3, as DNA: TGTGCCAGCAGTTACTCCACGCCAGGGGATAATCAGCCCCAGCATTTT.

This rearrangement joins TRBV19 to TRBJ1-4; D not resolved. The germline V gene has CDR1 LNHDA and CDR2 SQIVND (reference sequence). The CDR3 length is 18 residues. Trimming left V 7 bases short and J 0 bases short, with 21 bases between. This chain's CDR3 is CASTRVAERSATNEKLFF. The CDR3 nucleotides are TGTGCCAGTACCCGCGTCGCAGAAAGGAGTGCAACTAATGAAAAACTGTTTTTT.

The chain uses TRBV9 and TRBJ2-1, with D perhaps TRBD2 (6 bases). The CDR3 is 14 residues long. Germline V lookup: CDR1 SGDLS, CDR2 YYNGEE. V lost 0 bases to trimming and J lost 6 bases, with 10 bases between them. CDR3 nucleotide sequence: TGTGCCAGCAGCGTAGCGGGAGAGATCAATGAGCAGTTCTTC. Translation: CASSVAGEINEQFF.